There are many counts of the clone carrying this TCR beta chain. Trimming shortened V by 4 bases and J by 0 bases, and 17 bases separated the two germline ends. Germline CDR1 reads ENHRY; CDR2 reads SYGVKD. The CDR3 runs 17 residues. This sample stems from a study of T cells after yellow fever vaccination. Looking at the study overall: SMART-Seq v4 Ultra Low Input prepared libraries from low-cell fractions.

TCRdb re-called the 5' RACE reads with MiXCR, one entry per CDR3 protein. The data hold tens of thousands of distinct CDR3 sequences, with approximately 7% observed a single time. This chain links TRBV10-3 with TRBJ2-3, with TRBD2 as a possible D gene (6 bases). This clonotype was obtained from a man aged 30 to 39 who received the YFV17D yellow fever vaccine. Sequencing was performed on CD8+ T cells sorted from PBMCs, taken 15 days after the yellow fever booster vaccination. CDR3 amino acids: CAISGPPAGTSTDTQYF. The DNA of the CDR3 is TGTGCCATCAGTGGTCCCCCAGCCGGGACTAGCACAGATACGCAGTATTTT.